One and the same sample provided the 14 T cell receptor beta chains below, sequenced in a study of beta chain features in type 1 diabetes. Broader study findings: Type 1 diabetes patients had moderately but significantly shorter TCRB CDR3s in all four CD4+ subsets.

Their antigen targets remain unknown. The sequenced template was cDNA made from the entire isolated RNA. Libraries were prepared by immunoSEQ multiplex PCR; TCRdb keeps only in-frame clonotypes and omits some of them. This sample has a few hundred thousand clones, with around 13% found just once. Sequencing used naive CD4+ T cells from blood. The receptors here all came from a young woman with type 1 diabetes.

The rearrangement links TRBV6-5 to TRBJ1-5, with no clear D. The germline V and J ends were trimmed by 6 bases and 11 bases, with 20 bases remaining between them. This CDR3 is 14 amino acids long. Germline V gene sequence: CDR1 MNHEY, CDR2 SVGAGI. CDR3 nucleotides: TGTGCCAGCAGATCGACTTCGGACTCACAATCCCAGCATTTT. This codes for CASRSTSDSQSQHF.

The chain is built from TRBV7-2 and TRBJ2-7; D ambiguous. CDR1 is SGHTA, CDR2 FQGNSA, per germline. Trimming cost V 4 bases and J 5 bases, with 6 bases left between them. This CDR3 is built from 11 residues. In nucleotides, the CDR3 is TGTGCCAGCAGCTCTCTCCACGAGCAGTACTTC. It translates to CASSSLHEQYF.

The gene calls are TRBV29-1 and TRBJ1-1; D is unresolved. In germline, CDR1 is SQVTM, CDR2 ANQGSEA. This CDR3 contains 13 residues. V lost 4 bases and J lost 1, with 10 bases in between. CDR3 protein: CSVAREKNTEAFF. The CDR3 nucleotides are TGCAGCGTTGCACGGGAGAAGAACACTGAAGCTTTCTTT.

About this clone: Other DNA variants within this sample encode the same CDR3. J is TRBJ1-5 and V is TRBV5-1; 7 bases agree with TRBD1. Germline CDR1 reads SGHRS; CDR2 reads YFSETQ. The CDR3 sequence is 15 residues long. The ends lost 0 bases at V and 1 base at J; junction bases unmatched: 1. Here the CDR3 reads CASSLAGGSNQPQHF. CDR3 coding DNA: TGCGCCAGCAGCTTGGCAGGGGGGAGCAATCAGCCCCAGCATTTT.

Note on this clone: The sample holds other DNA sequences that translate to the same CDR3. The chain links TRBV7-2 to TRBJ2-7; 8 positions match TRBD1. CDR1 SGHTA and CDR2 FQGNSA come from the germline V gene. V was clipped by 5 bases and J by 2 bases; unmatched bases: 5. The CDR3 runs 14 residues. The DNA for the CDR3 is TGTGCCAGCAGCCGAGACAGGGGAACCTACGAGCAGTACTTC. Translating it yields CASSRDRGTYEQYF.

The chain employs TRBV4-3 and TRBJ1-6; possible D gene TRBD1, 6 bases. Germline CDR1 reads LGHNA; CDR2 reads YSLEER. The CDR3 is made up of 16 amino acids. Trimming pared 0 bases from V and 6 bases from J, leaving 12 bases between. CDR3 sequence: CASSQEVDRTNSPLHF. Here the CDR3 DNA reads TGCGCCAGCAGCCAAGAAGTGGACAGAACTAATTCACCCCTCCACTTT.

This clone was seen a few times. V and J are TRBV5-1 and TRBJ2-5; 8 nucleotides agree with TRBD2. The CDR3 consists of 14 residues. The trim removed 4 bases at V and 5 bases at J, leaving 7 bases unmatched. CDR1 is SGHRS and CDR2 is YFSETQ in the germline V gene. The CDR3 DNA reads as TGCGCCAGCAGCGACCCCGGGGGGGCGGAGACCCAGTACTTC. It is translated as CASSDPGGAETQYF. Supplemented by reference TRBV5-1 and TRBJ2-5, the full variable domain reads KAGVTQTPRYLIKTRGQQVTLSCSPISGHRSVSWYQQTPGQGLQFLFEYFSETQRNKGNFPGRFSGRQFSNSRSEMNVSTLELGDSALYLCASSDPGGAETQYFGPGTRLLVL.

This clone showed up just a few times. The chain employs TRBV14 and TRBJ2-3; 9 bases agree with TRBD2. V shed 7 bases, J shed 9 bases, and the junction held 11 bases outside the gene matches. Germline V gives CDR1 SGHDN, CDR2 FVKESK. This CDR3 comprises 14 residues. CDR3 DNA: TGTGCCAGCACCGGTAGCGGGGGCCCGGGGACGCAGTATTTT. Its translation: CASTGSGGPGTQYF.

This clone was detected only a few times. The gene calls are TRBV23-1 and TRBJ2-1; 10 bases fit TRBD1. TRBV23-1 is reported as an ORF; its role is uncertain. Trimming at V came to 0 bases and at J to 5 bases, leaving 10 bases not matched to a gene. The CDR3 consists of 18 residues. The CDR3: CASSQSDRGRGSDNEQFF. In nucleotides, the CDR3 is TGCGCCAGCAGTCAATCCGACAGGGGGCGAGGTTCGGACAATGAGCAGTTCTTC.

The genes are TRBV25-1 and TRBJ2-7; 10 bases are shared with TRBD2. Germline loops: CDR1 MGHDK, CDR2 SYGVNS. The CDR3 is 13 residues long. The V gene end was trimmed by 6 bases and the J gene end by 2 bases; junction bases not matched to a gene: 1. CDR3: CASRLAGAYEQYF. The CDR3 DNA follows: TGTGCCAGCAGGCTAGCGGGGGCCTACGAGCAGTACTTC.

This clone was seen a handful of times. The chain has TRBV11-2 and TRBJ2-3, with 8 bases fitting TRBD1. This CDR3 spans 16 amino acids. CDR1 and CDR2 (germline): SGHAT, FQNNGV. The V gene end was trimmed by 5 bases and the J gene end by 1 base; junction bases not matched to a gene: 8. The CDR3 is CASSKTPGQGTDTQYF. In DNA form, the CDR3 reads TGTGCCAGCAGCAAAACCCCGGGACAGGGCACAGATACGCAGTATTTT.

V usage is TRBV11-2 and J usage is TRBJ1-3; 8 bases agree with TRBD1. The CDR3 contains 15 residues. The ends lost 10 bases at V and 0 bases at J; junction bases unmatched: 8. Germline loops: CDR1 SGHAT, CDR2 FQNNGV. Written as DNA, the CDR3 is TGTGCCATTCCGGGACAGGCCTTCTCTGGAAACACCATATATTTT. This gives the protein CAIPGQAFSGNTIYF.

This clone has a handful of counts. CDR3 loop: CASSEGEWEANYGYTF. Written as DNA, the CDR3 is TGTGCCAGCAGTGAGGGGGAATGGGAGGCAAACTATGGCTACACCTTC. The V call is TRBV2, the J call TRBJ1-2; tentatively, D is TRBD1 (5 bases). This CDR3 spans 16 amino acids. Looked up from germline, CDR1 is SNHLY and CDR2 is FYNNEI. Between the trimmed V and J ends, which lost 3 bases and 2 bases, there was a span of 16 bases.

V and J are TRBV28 and TRBJ2-7; D possibly corresponds to TRBD1 (6 bases). Trimming shortened V by 4 bases and J by 2 bases, and 18 bases separated the two germline ends. The CDR3 covers 16 residues. CDR1 and CDR2 (germline): MDHEN, SYDVKM. CDR3 sequence reads: CASSYIVPSGAYEQYF. CDR3 bases: TGTGCCAGCAGTTACATCGTCCCCTCAGGGGCCTACGAGCAGTACTTC.